These 27 T cell receptor beta chains originate from one sample sequenced in a study of identical twins. MiXCR, run by TCRdb on the 5' RACE reads, gives a single entry per CDR3 protein. This repertoire shows hundreds of thousands of distinct CDR3 sequences, 8.5% to 9% found once; its top ten account for 0.75% to 1%. The same specimen was also included in a second study, on yellow fever vaccine responses in identical twins.

Source material: PBMCs. The receptors originated from a woman between 18 and 29 years old in good health.

The V and J genes are TRBV2 and TRBJ1-5; tentative D call: TRBD1 (6 bases). This CDR3 contains 15 residues. V was pared by 5 bases and J by 6 bases, with 17 bases between. Looked up from germline, CDR1 is SNHLY and CDR2 is FYNNEI. The CDR3 loop is CASSRDGGPLQPQHF. CDR3 nucleotides: TGTGCCAGCAGTCGGGACGGGGGCCCCCTTCAGCCCCAGCATTTT. Together with reference TRBV2 and TRBJ1-5, the CDR3 gives the full variable domain: EPEVTQTPSHQVTQMGQEVILRCVPISNHLYFYWYRQILGQKVEFLVSFYNNEISEKSEIFDDQFSVERPDGSNFTLKIRSTKLEDSAMYFCASSRDGGPLQPQHFGDGTRLSIL.

V and J are TRBV10-3 and TRBJ2-1; D is undetermined. Between the trimmed V and J ends, which lost 0 bases and 9 bases, there was a span of 3 bases. Germline V gene data show CDR1 as ENHRY and CDR2 as SYGVKD. The CDR3 is 11 amino acids. DNA for the CDR3: TGTGCCATCAGTGAGTCGTTTGAGCAGTTCTTC. Amino acid sequence: CAISESFEQFF.

The chain combines TRBV18 with TRBJ2-3, with a tentative D call TRBD2 (6 bases). Germline CDR1 KGHSH, CDR2 LQKENI. The CDR3 runs 17 residues. The V gene lost 1 base and the J gene lost 3 bases, with 17 bases spanning the gap. CDR3 region: CASSPLPETSRTDTQYF. The CDR3 region has the DNA TGTGCCAGCTCACCACTGCCCGAGACTAGTCGGACAGATACGCAGTATTTT. Variable domain in full (rest from reference TRBV18 and TRBJ2-3): NAGVMQNPRHLVRRRGQEARLRCSPMKGHSHVYWYRQLPEEGLKFMVYLQKENIIDESGMPKERFSAEFPKEGPSILRIQQVVRGDSAAYFCASSPLPETSRTDTQYFGPGTRLTVL.

This clonotype was seen repeatedly, ten times or more. This rearrangement joins TRBV10-3 to TRBJ2-3; D might be TRBD1 or TRBD2, each matching 5 bases. The CDR3 consists of 13 residues. The germline V gene encodes CDR1 ENHRY and CDR2 SYGVKD. V lost 4 bases and J 4 bases, leaving 9 bases between the germline ends. The CDR3 loop reads CAISGGTADTQYF. The CDR3 DNA reads TGTGCCATCAGTGGAGGGACCGCAGATACGCAGTATTTT.

The J gene is TRBJ2-7, the V gene TRBV28, with D tentatively TRBD2 (5 bases). The germline CDR1 and CDR2 sequences are MDHEN and SYDVKM. The length of the CDR3 is 16 residues. The V gene lost 5 bases and the J gene lost 0 bases, with 17 bases spanning the gap. In DNA, the CDR3 is TGTGCCAGCAGTGGCGACATTCGGGGTGTCTCCTACGAGCAGTACTTC. Protein: CASSGDIRGVSYEQYF.

The rearrangement links TRBV28 to TRBJ1-5; D remains ambiguous. The germline gives CDR1 MDHEN, CDR2 SYDVKM. V lost 8 bases and J 0 bases, leaving 14 bases between the germline ends. The CDR3 is 15 amino acids. CDR3: CASSRAVNSNQPQHF. CDR3 DNA: TGTGCCAGCTCACGGGCAGTTAATAGCAATCAGCCCCAGCATTTT.

This clonotype was seen a few times. CDR3 bases: TGTGCCAGTAGTAAATCGGGATCCCAGAACTACGAGCAGTACTTC. Translation gives CASSKSGSQNYEQYF. The J gene is TRBJ2-7, the V gene TRBV19; D may be TRBD2 (5 bases). There are 15 residues in the CDR3. Germline CDR1 reads LNHDA; CDR2 reads SQIVND (reference sequence). The germline V and J ends were trimmed by 4 bases and 3 bases, with 16 bases remaining between them.

This clonotype was seen at least ten times. The CDR3: CAIRLQGEADTQYF. CDR3 DNA: TGTGCCATCAGACTACAGGGGGAGGCAGATACGCAGTATTTT. The genes are TRBV10-3 and TRBJ2-3, with TRBD1 matching 8 bases. J was trimmed by 4 bases and V by 6 bases; bases with no gene match: 6. This CDR3 is built from 14 residues. From germline, CDR1 is ENHRY and CDR2 SYGVKD.

The CDR3 region is CASSPGSPAGELFF. The CDR3 coding sequence is TGCGCCAGCAGCCCGGGCTCACCGGCCGGGGAGCTGTTTTTT. This chain connects TRBV5-1 to TRBJ2-2, with unresolved D. There are 14 residues in the CDR3. CDR1 is SGHRS, CDR2 YFSETQ, per germline. V was shortened by 4 bases and J by 6 bases, with 13 bases between the two germline ends.

This clonotype was counted only a few times. The chain carries TRBV20-1 and TRBJ2-3; D not certain. With 5 bases removed from V and 0 bases from J, the gap between germline ends came to 9 bases. Germline CDR1 DFQATT, CDR2 SNEGSKA (reference sequence). The CDR3 runs to 13 residues. Written as DNA, the CDR3 is TGCAGTGCTGCGGTGGTTAGCACAGATACGCAGTATTTT. Its translation is CSAAVVSTDTQYF.

Many counts were recorded for this clonotype. The chain recombines TRBV29-1 with TRBJ1-2; D remains ambiguous. Germline values: CDR1 SQVTM, CDR2 ANQGSEA. CDR3 size: 15 residues. V was cut by 7 bases and J by 1 base, with 19 bases left in between. CDR3 nucleotide sequence: TGCAGCGCTACCCCCGCGGGCCCCCATAACTATGGCTACACCTTC. Protein: CSATPAGPHNYGYTF.

Many counts were recorded for this clonotype. J is TRBJ2-4 and V is TRBV20-1, with TRBD1 matching over 11 bases. The CDR3 is 15 amino acids. Germline loops: CDR1 DFQATT, CDR2 SNEGSKA (reference sequence). Trimming removed 7 bases from V and 0 bases from J; junction bases left unmatched: 5. The CDR3 DNA reads TGCAGTGTTAAGGGACAGGGGGGAGCCAAAAACATTCAGTACTTC. This codes for CSVKGQGGAKNIQYF.

V is TRBV6-5 and J is TRBJ2-5; D call uncertain. Germline V CDR1 and CDR2: MNHEY, SVGAGI. The V end was cut by 3 bases, the J end by 4 bases, with 12 bases between. This CDR3 is built from 14 residues. CDR3 loop: CASSYLGKVETQYF. For the CDR3, the DNA is TGTGCCAGCAGTTATTTGGGTAAAGTAGAGACCCAGTACTTC.

The chain combines TRBV20-1 with TRBJ2-1; 10 nucleotides match TRBD2. V shed 6 bases, J shed 9 bases, and the junction held 14 bases outside the gene matches. CDR3 size: 15 residues. CDR1 is DFQATT and CDR2 is SNEGSKA in the germline V gene (reference sequence). The chain's CDR3 is CSASNAAGGLVEQFF. CDR3 sequence (DNA): TGCAGTGCCTCCAACGCAGCGGGGGGGCTGGTTGAGCAGTTCTTC.

This CDR3 is CASSSRLGSTDTQYF. CDR3 sequence (DNA): TGCGCCAGCAGCTCAAGACTAGGAAGCACAGATACGCAGTATTTT. The V gene is TRBV5-1, the J gene TRBJ2-3; a possible D gene is TRBD2 (6 bases). The CDR3 loop spans 15 amino acids. Germline assignment: CDR1 SGHRS and CDR2 YFSETQ. The V end was cut by 3 bases, the J end by 0 bases, with 11 bases between. The complete variable domain, with remaining parts taken from reference TRBV5-1 and TRBJ2-3, reads KAGVTQTPRYLIKTRGQQVTLSCSPISGHRSVSWYQQTPGQGLQFLFEYFSETQRNKGNFPGRFSGRQFSNSRSEMNVSTLELGDSALYLCASSSRLGSTDTQYFGPGTRLTVL.

This clonotype was counted only a few times. The rearrangement uses TRBV5-5 and TRBJ2-3, with no clear D. V was shortened by 7 bases and J by 4 bases, with 10 bases between the two germline ends. Looked up from germline, CDR1 is SGHKS and CDR2 is YYEKEE (reference sequence). The CDR3 extends over 12 amino acids. The CDR3 DNA reads as TGTGCCAGCCAAGGGTCTCCAGATACGCAGTATTTT. Amino acids: CASQGSPDTQYF.

The V gene is TRBV7-9, the J gene TRBJ2-7, with 9 bases that match TRBD2. CDR1 is SEHNR and CDR2 is FQNEAQ in the germline V gene (reference sequence). V was pared by 5 bases and J by 2 bases, with 7 bases of the junction left unmatched. CDR3 length equals 15 residues. For the CDR3, the DNA is TGTGCCAGCAGCCAAAGCGGGGGGCAGCCCTACGAGCAGTACTTC. Translated: CASSQSGGQPYEQYF.

The chain employs TRBV7-9 and TRBJ2-7, with 9 nucleotides matching TRBD1. The CDR3 runs 13 residues. The V gene's germline CDR1 is SEHNR and CDR2 FQNEAQ (reference sequence). Trimming at V came to 4 bases and at J to 5 bases, leaving 3 bases not matched to a gene. The DNA for the CDR3 is TGTGCCAGCAGCTCCCGGGACAGGGACGAGCAGTACTTC. Translated: CASSSRDRDEQYF. Full variable domain (missing parts from reference TRBV7-9 and TRBJ2-7): DTGVSQNPRHKITKRGQNVTFRCDPISEHNRLYWYRQTLGQGPEFLTYFQNEAQLEKSRLLSDRFSAERPKGSFSTLEIQRTEQGDSAMYLCASSSRDRDEQYFGPGTRLTVT.

This clonotype came up a few times. This sequence joins TRBV20-1 and TRBJ2-2; D gene uncertain. The CDR3 has 13 residues. Trimming took 1 base from V and 7 from J, leaving 10 bases between them. Germline V gene lookup returns CDR1 DFQATT and CDR2 SNEGSKA (reference sequence). CDR3 in amino acids: CSARALMVGELFF. The CDR3 DNA reads as TGCAGTGCTAGAGCCCTCATGGTCGGGGAGCTGTTTTTT.

The chain uses TRBV21-1 and TRBJ1-2. TRBV21-1 counts as a pseudogene. The CDR3 totals 11 residues. As DNA, the CDR3 is TGTGCCAGCAGCAACAGGGCTGGCTACACCTTC. Amino acid sequence: CASSNRAGYTF.

The V and J genes are TRBV20-1 and TRBJ2-7; 10 bases are shared with TRBD2. This CDR3 is built from 22 residues. Germline V CDR1 and CDR2: DFQATT, SNEGSKA (reference sequence). Trimming removed 0 bases from V and 1 base from J; junction bases left unmatched: 24. The CDR3 is CSARDEDLAGVHQGRTSYEQYF. In DNA, the CDR3 is TGCAGTGCTAGAGATGAAGATCTAGCGGGAGTTCACCAGGGCCGTACGTCCTACGAGCAGTACTTC.

This clonotype came up a few times. The chain employs TRBV6-1 and TRBJ2-3; 13 positions agree with TRBD2. With V trimmed by 6 bases and J by 3 bases, 15 bases remained unmatched. CDR3 length: 19 residues. Germline CDR1 and CDR2: MNHNS and SASEGT. The CDR3 here is CASSRLAGGYLGRTDTQYF. The DNA for the CDR3 is TGTGCCAGCAGCCGACTAGCGGGAGGATACCTTGGTCGGACAGATACGCAGTATTTT.

A note on this clonotype: A read error may be the cause here, since a much bigger clone is one base away. Because it lacks the conserved phenylalanine or tryptophan at the end, this CDR3 is likely a read error. This chain's CDR3 is CASSFRTSEKEYETWTQYY. The CDR3 DNA follows: TGTGCCAGCAGCTTCAGGACTAGCGAGAAAGAATACGAGACTTGGACCCAGTACTAC. The chain joins TRBV11-1 to TRBJ2-5; 9 bases align to TRBD2. The length of the CDR3 is 19 residues. V was clipped by 3 bases and J by 7 bases; unmatched bases: 21. Germline CDR1 and CDR2: SGHAT and FQDESV (reference sequence).

On this clonotype: This may stem from a read error, because a much larger clone lies one nucleotide away. The V gene is TRBV29-1, the J gene TRBJ2-1; 8 bases map to TRBD2. V gave up 6 bases and J gave up 9 bases; unmatched junction bases: 13. CDR3 length: 14 residues. Germline assignment: CDR1 SQVTM and CDR2 ANQGSEA. The CDR3 nucleotides read TGCAGCGTAGCCACAGCGGGAGATAGCAGTGAGCAGTTCTTC. Translated, it gives CSVATAGDSSEQFF.

This clonotype showed up many times. The chain carries TRBV7-9 and TRBJ2-5; D call uncertain. The V end lost 4 bases, the J end lost 3 bases, and 9 bases lay between the germline ends. This CDR3 region has 13 residues. The V gene's germline CDR1 is SEHNR and CDR2 FQNEAQ (reference sequence). The CDR3 sequence: CASSYLPEETQYF. CDR3 bases: TGTGCCAGCAGCTACCTTCCAGAAGAGACCCAGTACTTC.

Many counts were recorded for this clonotype. V usage is TRBV3-1 and J usage is TRBJ2-2; D could derive from TRBD1 or TRBD2 (5 bases each). The CDR3 is 13 amino acids. The germline gives CDR1 LGHDT, CDR2 YNNKEL (reference sequence). Trimming shortened V by 5 bases and J by 6 bases, and 10 bases separated the two germline ends. CDR3 DNA: TGTGCCAGCAGCGCGTGGGGGTCCGGGGAGCTGTTTTTT. Its translation is CASSAWGSGELFF.

This clonotype was detected a few times. V is TRBV18 and J is TRBJ1-6, with TRBD1 matching 7 bases. Per the germline V gene, CDR1 is KGHSH and CDR2 is LQKENI. There are 15 residues in the CDR3. V was clipped by 6 bases and J by 10 bases; unmatched bases: 12. The CDR3 nucleotides are TGTGCCAGCTCTCCTAACAGGGGTCCAGGCTCACCCCTCCACTTT. It is translated as CASSPNRGPGSPLHF.